This entry describes one T cell receptor (beta chain). Its antigen is currently unknown. Cells were stimulated with overlapping HIV-1 Gag 15-mer peptides. CD40L-negative CD69-negative CD45RO-high memory CD4+ T cells were sorted as populations depleted of antigen-responding cells. CD8+ T cells were removed from PBMCs prior to stimulation. This CDR3 has 15 residues. Germline V lookup: CDR1 SGHRS, CDR2 YFSETQ. Trimming took off 3 bases at V and 8 bases at J, with 15 bases between the two ends. The entry originates in a study of persistence of HIV-infected CD4 T cells. Study-wide findings and caveats: TCR oligoclonality correlated with proviral oligoclonality in the same sorted populations.

The libraries were made with immunoSEQ version 4 in survey mode. Sequencing used immunoSEQ multiplex PCR; TCRdb keeps in-frame clones, though not all of them. The table shows about 32,000 clones, with approximately 85% occurring only once. Specimen: CD4+ T cells sorted from PBMCs after roughly 18-hour stimulation, collected from a patient who received antiretroviral therapy. The V gene is TRBV5-1, the J gene TRBJ1-6, with D possibly matching TRBD1 (5 bases). The origin of this receptor is an adult woman with HIV who was CMV-seropositive. CDR3 nucleotide sequence: TGCGCCAGCAGCTACTCCGGGACGGCCGATTCACCCCTCCACTTT. Translated, it gives CASSYSGTADSPLHF.